The text below deals with one T cell receptor (beta chain). The record originates from a study of cytotoxic CD8 clonotypes in ibrutinib-treated CLL. Whole-study context: The patients, some 12 relapsed/refractory and more than 14 treatment-naive, included 17 who were IGHV unmutated.

The table came from immunoSEQ multiplex PCR; TCRdb's copy has only in-frame clones and leaves some out. The profile shows under 200,000 clones, more than 75% of them singletons. The TCR comes from a human donor with chronic lymphocytic leukemia. The sample was PBMCs, taken after 12 months of ibrutinib treatment.

The CDR3 sequence: CSVDLGGGETQYF. CDR3 bases: TGCAGCGTTGACCTCGGAGGGGGCGAGACCCAGTACTTC. The chain joins TRBV29-1 to TRBJ2-5, with D possibly being TRBD1 (7 bases). Per the germline V gene, CDR1 is SQVTM and CDR2 is ANQGSEA. Trimming took 3 bases from V and 5 from J, leaving 13 bases between them. This CDR3 has 13 amino acids.